This is a list of T cell receptor beta chains from one sample in a study of human T cells and chemical hapten exposure. TCRdb analysed the RACE reads with MiXCR anew, one entry per CDR3 protein. Of some 43,000 distinct CDR3 sequences listed, over 3.5% were seen once; the top ten hold about 24%. The input for sequencing was whole blood, taken in connection with sensitization to the hapten diphenylcyclopropenone (DPC). Receptor source: a man between 50 and 59 years old with alopecia areata. Some clones in this sample may be carry-over from other donors' samples. The CDR3 runs from the conserved cysteine through the conserved F or W. A D gene is named only where the DNA matches it firmly. Some rows have no size entry. The others give once, few or many, or a class for an expanded clone.

v_gene,len,j_gene,abundance,d_gene,CDR3aa,CDR3nt
TRBV5-1,15,TRBJ2-3,many,TRBD2,CASSSGLAGMDTQYF,TGCGCCAGCAGCTCGGGACTAGCGGGTATGGATACGCAGTATTTT
TRBV29-1,12,TRBJ1-1,many,.,CSVDEGGTEAFF,TGCAGCGTTGACGAGGGCGGCACTGAAGCTTTCTTT
TRBV7-2,12,TRBJ2-1,.,.,CASSLSRNEQFF,TGTGCCAGCAGCTTGTCCCGGAATGAGCAGTTCTTC
TRBV20-1,13,TRBJ1-5,many,.,CSARIPGNQPQHF,TGCAGTGCTAGAATCCCTGGTAATCAGCCCCAGCATTTT
TRBV4-1,16,TRBJ1-6,.,.,CASSQDRSSYNSPLHF,TGCGCCAGCAGCCAAGACAGGAGCTCCTATAATTCACCCCTCCACTTT
TRBV3-1,15,TRBJ2-3,.,TRBD2,CASRLSGSRTDTQYF,TGTGCCAGCAGACTAAGCGGGAGTCGCACAGATACGCAGTATTTT
TRBV20-1,13,TRBJ1-2,many,TRBD1,CSTKGGTEYGYTF,TGCAGTACAAAGGGGGGGACAGAGTATGGCTACACCTTC
TRBV6-5,15,TRBJ1-5,many,.,CASSYSKGGNQPQHF,TGTGCCAGCAGTTACTCCAAAGGGGGCAATCAGCCCCAGCATTTT
TRBV15,17,TRBJ2-1,many,TRBD2,CATSRDLSSGRNNEQFF,TGTGCCACCAGCAGAGATCTTTCTAGCGGGCGTAACAATGAGCAGTTCTTC
TRBV18,13,TRBJ2-1,many,TRBD2,CASSPSSGISGFF,TGTGCCAGCTCACCGTCTAGCGGGATATCAGGCTTCTTC
TRBV7-8,19,TRBJ2-3,.,TRBD2,CASSSTGTSGIEGTDTQYF,TGTGCCAGCAGCTCAACCGGGACTAGCGGGATAGAGGGCACAGATACGCAGTATTTT
TRBV28,18,TRBJ2-4,many,.,CASSPNPVRAPAKNIQYF,TGTGCCAGCAGTCCGAACCCGGTCAGGGCCCCAGCAAAAAACATTCAGTACTTC
TRBV12-3/TRBV12-4,12,TRBJ2-3,many,.,CASSSGVVTQYF,TGTGCCAGCAGTTCCGGAGTGGTTACGCAGTATTTT
TRBV20-1,16,TRBJ2-1,many,TRBD2,CSAAFLAGGSYNEQFF,TGCAGTGCTGCCTTCCTAGCGGGAGGTTCCTACAATGAGCAGTTCTTC
TRBV2,13,TRBJ1-2,.,.,CASQRRAPHGYTF,TGTGCCAGCCAGCGCCGGGCTCCTCATGGCTACACCTTC
TRBV19,14,TRBJ2-7,many,.,CASSSRLDSYEQYF,TGTGCCAGTAGTTCCCGACTAGATTCCTACGAGCAGTACTTC
TRBV10-3,15,TRBJ1-1,many,TRBD1,CAISDGTGQELEAFF,TGTGCCATCAGTGATGGGACGGGACAGGAACTCGAAGCTTTCTTT
TRBV5-5,15,TRBJ2-5,many,.,CASSLLGGRQETQYF,TGTGCCAGCAGCTTGTTAGGGGGAAGGCAAGAGACCCAGTACTTC
TRBV27,13,TRBJ1-1,many,.,CASSLIWQGEAFF,TGTGCCAGCAGTTTAATCTGGCAGGGTGAAGCTTTCTTT
TRBV7-2,13,TRBJ1-1,many,.,CASSLERAGEAFF,TGTGCCAGCAGCTTAGAGAGGGCAGGGGAAGCTTTCTTT
TRBV9,15,TRBJ2-1,few,TRBD2,CASSVVTAGANEQFF,TGTGCCAGCAGCGTCGTCACCGCGGGAGCCAATGAGCAGTTCTTC
TRBV2,14,TRBJ2-5,many,TRBD2,CASSGTRTQETQYF,TGTGCCAGCAGTGGGACTAGGACTCAAGAGACCCAGTACTTC
TRBV7-2,13,TRBJ2-4,many,.,CASRGLAKNIQYF,TGTGCCAGCAGGGGGCTAGCCAAAAACATTCAGTACTTC
TRBV7-6,15,TRBJ2-1,many,TRBD1,CASSLRQGPLNEQFF,TGTGCCAGCAGCTTACGACAGGGGCCCCTCAATGAGCAGTTCTTC
TRBV6-1,11,TRBJ1-5,many,.,CASSDLLPQHF,TGTGCCAGCAGTGATCTCCTGCCCCAGCATTTT
TRBV6-5,15,TRBJ2-4,many,.,CASSYSGLAKNIQYF,TGTGCCAGCAGTTACTCGGGGCTAGCCAAAAACATTCAGTACTTC
TRBV3-1,13,TRBJ2-7,many,.,CASSPGAYYEQYF,TGTGCCAGCAGCCCCGGGGCCTACTACGAGCAGTACTTC
TRBV4-3,15,TRBJ1-6,many,.,CASRAAVGSDSPLHF,TGCGCCAGCAGGGCCGCCGTGGGATCGGATTCACCCCTCCACTTT
TRBV6-6,16,TRBJ1-4,many,TRBD1,CASSYGGQGHNEKLFF,TGTGCCAGCAGTTACGGCGGACAGGGGCATAATGAAAAACTGTTTTTT
TRBV6-1,16,TRBJ2-5,many,TRBD2,CASSENTASGRETQYF,TGTGCCAGCAGTGAAAATACGGCTAGCGGGAGAGAGACCCAGTACTTC
TRBV29-1,14,TRBJ2-3,many,TRBD2,CSARPGGGTDTQYF,TGCAGCGCTCGACCGGGAGGAGGCACAGATACGCAGTATTTT
TRBV28,13,TRBJ2-7,many,.,CASEEGLVHEQYF,TGTGCCAGCGAGGAGGGTCTCGTCCACGAGCAGTACTTC
TRBV5-5,15,TRBJ1-5,many,.,CASSPRWGGNQPQHF,TGTGCCAGCAGCCCCCGGTGGGGAGGCAATCAGCCCCAGCATTTT